Presented here are 7 T cell receptor beta chains from one specimen sequenced in a study of T cells in Graves' hyperthyroidism and ophthalmopathy. Researchers amplified the TCR beta CDR3 regions from RNA transcripts. During a first-round RT-PCR of the TCR CDR3, the HTBI primer set was used. A single record per CDR3 protein comes from TCRdb applying MiXCR to the multiplex PCR reads. The table shows about 700,000 distinct CDR3 sequences, with around 13% occurring only once. Sequenced input: blood. The source is a woman younger than 30 with Graves' hyperthyroidism.

This clonotype was detected ten times or more. The genes are TRBV7-8 and TRBJ1-1, with TRBD1 as a possible D gene (5 bases). The ends were cut back, 1 base at V and 5 bases at J, with 11 bases in the middle. This CDR3 spans 14 amino acids. Germline V gives CDR1 SGHVS, CDR2 FQNEAQ. The CDR3 coding sequence is TGTGCCAGCAGCTTAGTTGGGGGTAATACTGAAGCTTTCTTT. Protein product: CASSLVGGNTEAFF. The full variable domain, in which reference TRBV7-8 and TRBJ1-1 provide the parts outside the CDR3, is GAGVSQSPRYKVAKRGQDVALRCDPISGHVSLFWYQQALGQGPEFLTYFQNEAQLDKSGLPSDRFFAERPEGSVSTLKIQRTQQEDSAVYLCASSLVGGNTEAFFGQGTRLTVV.

In its sample, this clonotype was seen a few times. V is TRBV4-1 and J is TRBJ1-6; D is unclear. Looked up from germline, CDR1 is MGHRA and CDR2 is YSYEKL. This CDR3 has 16 residues. The V and J ends lost 1 base and 10 bases respectively, with 17 bases between them. CDR3 nucleotide sequence: TGCGCCAGCAGCCAAGTTCTGACCGCGGTAGGGTCACCCCTCCACTTT. This codes for CASSQVLTAVGSPLHF.

The CDR3 loop reads CASSHFPRRESYNEQFF. CDR3 coding DNA: TGCGCCAGCAGCCATTTTCCCCGGAGAGAATCCTACAATGAGCAGTTCTTC. The chain recombines TRBV4-1 with TRBJ2-1; D is ambiguous. The CDR3 sequence is 17 residues long. The V gene's germline CDR1 is MGHRA and CDR2 YSYEKL. Trimming pared 3 bases from V and 1 base from J, leaving 16 bases between.

Many counts were recorded for this clonotype. The chain combines TRBV29-1 with TRBJ2-3; TRBD1 aligns across 10 bases. In germline, CDR1 is SQVTM, CDR2 ANQGSEA. The CDR3 has 14 amino acids. The J segment lost 2 bases and the V segment lost 7 bases, leaving 6 bases of the junction unmatched. The CDR3 DNA follows: TGCAGCGCCGTGGGACAGGGGACCACAGATACGCAGTATTTT. Its translation: CSAVGQGTTDTQYF.

This clonotype was picked up a small number of times. The rearrangement uses TRBV7-2 and TRBJ1-2; D unresolved. From germline, CDR1 is SGHTA and CDR2 FQGNSA. The CDR3 totals 16 residues. V gave up 1 base and J gave up 4 bases, with 16 bases separating them. In DNA form, the CDR3 reads TGTGCCAGCAGCTTAGATAGCGGACGCCCCTTCTATGGCTACACCTTC. Its protein is CASSLDSGRPFYGYTF.

This clonotype was seen at least ten times. The rearrangement joins TRBV11-2 to TRBJ2-3; D is uncertain. Looked up from germline, CDR1 is SGHAT and CDR2 is FQNNGV. This CDR3 comprises 15 residues. V was clipped by 0 bases and J by 4 bases, with 11 bases between them. CDR3: CASSLESLSADTQYF. The CDR3 DNA reads TGTGCCAGCAGCTTAGAGAGCCTATCGGCAGATACGCAGTATTTT.

This clonotype was recorded at least ten times. The V and J genes are TRBV6-6 and TRBJ2-2; D uncertain. V lost 1 base, J lost 5 bases, and 2 bases lay in between. Germline values: CDR1 MNHNY, CDR2 SVGAGI (reference sequence). CDR3 length: 12 amino acids. The CDR3 DNA reads as TGTGCCAGCAGTTACTTGACCGGGGAGCTGTTTTTT. Translation gives CASSYLTGELFF.